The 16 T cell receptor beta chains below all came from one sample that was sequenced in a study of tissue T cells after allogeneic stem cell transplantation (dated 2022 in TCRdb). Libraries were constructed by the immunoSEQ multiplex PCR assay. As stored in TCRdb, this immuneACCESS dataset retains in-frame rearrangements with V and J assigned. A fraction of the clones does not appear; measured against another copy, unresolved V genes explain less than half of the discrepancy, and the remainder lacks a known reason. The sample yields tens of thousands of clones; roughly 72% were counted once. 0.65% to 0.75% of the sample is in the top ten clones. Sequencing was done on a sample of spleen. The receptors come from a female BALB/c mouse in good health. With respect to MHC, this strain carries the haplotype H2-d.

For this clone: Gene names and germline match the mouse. This CDR3 is CASSQVPGGDTLYF. The sequenced CDR3 bases are TGTGCCAGCAGCCAAGTTCCTGGGGGTGACACCTTGTAC. The genes are TRBV5 and TRBJ2-4; 7 bases map to TRBD2. The read ends 1 residue shy of where the CDR3 ends; the end is completed using the germline J gene. In germline, CDR1 is LGHNA, CDR2 YNLKQL (reference sequence). The CDR3 is 14 amino acids. The V segment lost 1 base and the J segment 7 bases; nucleotides outside the gene matches: 5.

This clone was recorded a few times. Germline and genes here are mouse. Incomplete CDR3 DNA: TGTGCCAGCAGTGATGCATCAGGGGACCAGGCTCCGCTT. It yields the protein CASSDASGDQAPL. The entire CDR3 is CASSDASGDQAPLF. V and J are TRBV13-1 and TRBJ1-5, with a possible D match to TRBD1 (6 bases). The read stops 1 residue short of the end of the CDR3; the missing end is completed from the germline J gene. V was shortened by 0 bases and J by 5 bases, with 9 bases between the two germline ends. The CDR3 runs 14 residues. Germline loops: CDR1 NSHNY, CDR2 SYGAGN.

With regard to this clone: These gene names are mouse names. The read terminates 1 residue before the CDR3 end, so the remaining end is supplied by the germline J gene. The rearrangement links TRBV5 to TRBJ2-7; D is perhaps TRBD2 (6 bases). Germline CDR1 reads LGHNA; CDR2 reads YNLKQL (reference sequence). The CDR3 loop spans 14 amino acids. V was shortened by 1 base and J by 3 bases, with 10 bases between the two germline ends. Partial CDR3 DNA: TGTGCCAGCAGCCAAGTGCTGGGGCACTATGAACAGTAC. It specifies CASSQVLGHYEQY. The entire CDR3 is CASSQVLGHYEQYF.

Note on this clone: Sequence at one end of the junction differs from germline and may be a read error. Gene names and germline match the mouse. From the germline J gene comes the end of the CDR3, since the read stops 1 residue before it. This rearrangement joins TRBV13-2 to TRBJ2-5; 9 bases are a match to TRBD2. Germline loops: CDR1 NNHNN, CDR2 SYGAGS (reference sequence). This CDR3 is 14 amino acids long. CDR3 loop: CASGSGTGKDAQYF. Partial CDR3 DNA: TGTGCCAGCGGTTCCGGGACTGGGAAAGACGCCCAGTAC.

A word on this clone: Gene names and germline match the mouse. The CDR3 sequence: CTCSADPGQKNTLYF. CDR3 DNA (partial): TGCACCTGCAGTGCAGATCCGGGACAGAAAAACACCTTGTAC. V usage is TRBV1 and J usage is TRBJ2-4, with 7 bases identical to TRBD1. The read finishes 1 residue shy of the CDR3 end, and the germline J gene is used to complete it. Germline V gene sequence: CDR1 NSQYPW, CDR2 LRSPGD (reference sequence). Trimming removed 0 bases from V and 4 bases from J; junction bases left unmatched: 4. The CDR3 has 15 amino acids. The full variable domain, completed using reference TRBV1 and TRBJ2-4, is VTLLEQNPRWRLVPRGQAVNLRCILKNSQYPWMSWYQQDLQKQLQWLFTLRSPGDKEVKSLPGADYLATRVTDTELRLQVANMSQGRTLYCTCSADPGQKNTLYFGAGTRLSVL.

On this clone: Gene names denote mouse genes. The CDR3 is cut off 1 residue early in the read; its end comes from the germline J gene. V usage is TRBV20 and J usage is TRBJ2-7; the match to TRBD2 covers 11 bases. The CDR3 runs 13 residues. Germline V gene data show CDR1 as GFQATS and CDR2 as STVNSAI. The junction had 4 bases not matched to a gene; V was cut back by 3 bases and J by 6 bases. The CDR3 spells CGASPGTGGEQYF. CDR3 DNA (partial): TGTGGTGCTAGCCCCGGGACTGGGGGTGAACAGTAC.

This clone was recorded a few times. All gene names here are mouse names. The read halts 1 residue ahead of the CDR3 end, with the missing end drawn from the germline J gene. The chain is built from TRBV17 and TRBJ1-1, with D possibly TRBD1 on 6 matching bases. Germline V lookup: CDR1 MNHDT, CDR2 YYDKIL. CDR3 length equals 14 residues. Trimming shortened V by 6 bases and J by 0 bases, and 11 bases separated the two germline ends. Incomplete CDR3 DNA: TGTGCTAGCAGCAAGGGACAAACAAACACAGAAGTCTTC. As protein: CASSKGQTNTEVF. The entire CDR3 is CASSKGQTNTEVFF. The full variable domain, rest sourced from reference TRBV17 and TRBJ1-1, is DTTVKQNPRYKLARVGKPVNLICSQTMNHDTMYWYQKKPNQAPKLLLFYYDKILNREADTFEKFQSSRPNNSFCSLYIGSAGLEYSAMYLCASSKGQTNTEVFFGKGTRLTVV.

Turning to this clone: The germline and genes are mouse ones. The CDR3 reads CASSLQGDYAEQFF. Incomplete CDR3 DNA: TGTGCCAGCAGTTTACAGGGGGACTATGCTGAGCAGTTC. The V call is TRBV15, the J call TRBJ2-1, with 7 bases fitting TRBD1. The CDR3 end lies 1 residue beyond the end of the read and is filled in from the germline J gene. Germline CDR1 and CDR2: SGHND and FRSKSL. The CDR3 length is 14 residues. V was clipped by 2 bases and J by 2 bases; unmatched bases: 0. Full variable domain (missing parts from reference TRBV15 and TRBJ2-1): DAGVTQTPRHEVAEKGQTIILKCEPVSGHNDLFWYRQTKIQGLELLSYFRSKSLMEDGGAFKDRFKAEMLNSSFSTLKIQPTEPKDSAVYLCASSLQGDYAEQFFGPGTRLTVL.

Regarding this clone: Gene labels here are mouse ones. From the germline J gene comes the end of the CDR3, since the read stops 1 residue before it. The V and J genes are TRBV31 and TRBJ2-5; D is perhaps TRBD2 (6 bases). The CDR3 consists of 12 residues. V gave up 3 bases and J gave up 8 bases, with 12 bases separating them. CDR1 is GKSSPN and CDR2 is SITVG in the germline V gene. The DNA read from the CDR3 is TGTGCCTGGAGAGACTGGATGGGCACCCAGTAC. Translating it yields CAWRDWMGTQY. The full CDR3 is CAWRDWMGTQYF.

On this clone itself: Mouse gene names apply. The CDR3 loop is CASSGQGADTGQLYF. CDR3 DNA, as far as it was read: TGTGCCAGCAGTGGACAGGGGGCTGACACCGGGCAGCTCTAC. This chain links TRBV13-1 with TRBJ2-2, with 10 bases that match TRBD1. The CDR3 extends 1 residue past the end of the read, so its final part is completed from the germline J gene. Germline trimming cut 3 bases from V and 3 bases from J; bases unmatched to any gene: 2. Germline V lookup: CDR1 NSHNY, CDR2 SYGAGN. The length of the CDR3 is 15 residues.

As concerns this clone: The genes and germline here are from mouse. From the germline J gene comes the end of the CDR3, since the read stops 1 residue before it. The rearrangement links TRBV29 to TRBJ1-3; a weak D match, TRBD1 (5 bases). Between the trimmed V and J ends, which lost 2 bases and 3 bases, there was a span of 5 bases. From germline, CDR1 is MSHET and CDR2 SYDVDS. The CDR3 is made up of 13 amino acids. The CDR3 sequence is CASSLQGGNTLYF. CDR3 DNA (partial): TGTGCTAGCAGTTTACAGGGTGGAAATACGCTCTAT.

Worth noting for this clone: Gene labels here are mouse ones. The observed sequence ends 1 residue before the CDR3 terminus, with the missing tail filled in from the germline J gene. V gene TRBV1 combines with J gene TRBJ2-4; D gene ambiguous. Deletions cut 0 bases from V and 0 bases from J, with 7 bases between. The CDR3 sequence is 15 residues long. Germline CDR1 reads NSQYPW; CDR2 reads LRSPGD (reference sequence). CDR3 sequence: CTCSADTTSQNTLYF. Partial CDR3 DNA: TGCACCTGCAGTGCAGATACGACAAGTCAAAACACCTTGTAC.

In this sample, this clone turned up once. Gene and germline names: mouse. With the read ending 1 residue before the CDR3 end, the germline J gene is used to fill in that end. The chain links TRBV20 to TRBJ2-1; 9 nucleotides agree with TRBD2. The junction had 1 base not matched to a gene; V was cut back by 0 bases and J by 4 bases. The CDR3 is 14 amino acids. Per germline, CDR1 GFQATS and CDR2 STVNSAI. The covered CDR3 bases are TGTGGTGCTAGGGAGCTGGGGGGGTATGCTGAGCAGTTC. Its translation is CGARELGGYAEQF. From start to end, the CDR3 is CGARELGGYAEQFF. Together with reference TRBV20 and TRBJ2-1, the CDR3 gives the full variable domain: GALVYQYPRRTICKSGTSMRMECQAVGFQATSVAWYRQSPQKTFELIALSTVNSAIKYEQNFTQEKFPISHPNLSFSSMTVLNAYLEDRGLYLCGARELGGYAEQFFGPGTRLTVL.

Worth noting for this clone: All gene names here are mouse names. The CDR3 sequence is CASSPDSPGTGQLYF. The CDR3 bases that were read are TGTGCCAGCAGTCCGGACAGCCCGGGCACCGGGCAGCTCTAC. The chain employs TRBV13-1 and TRBJ2-2, with D perhaps matching TRBD1 (6 bases). The CDR3 extends 1 residue past the end of the read, so its final part is completed from the germline J gene. This CDR3 spans 15 amino acids. The V end was cut by 4 bases, the J end by 4 bases, with 14 bases between. From germline, CDR1 is NSHNY and CDR2 SYGAGN.

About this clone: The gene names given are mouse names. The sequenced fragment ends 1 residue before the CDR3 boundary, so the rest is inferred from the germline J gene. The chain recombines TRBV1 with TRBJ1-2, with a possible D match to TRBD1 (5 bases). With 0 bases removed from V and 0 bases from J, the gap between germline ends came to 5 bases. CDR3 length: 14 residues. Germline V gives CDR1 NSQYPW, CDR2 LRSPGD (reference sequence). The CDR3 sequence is CTCSADRANSDYTF. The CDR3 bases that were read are TGCACCTGCAGTGCAGACAGGGCAAACTCCGACTACACC.

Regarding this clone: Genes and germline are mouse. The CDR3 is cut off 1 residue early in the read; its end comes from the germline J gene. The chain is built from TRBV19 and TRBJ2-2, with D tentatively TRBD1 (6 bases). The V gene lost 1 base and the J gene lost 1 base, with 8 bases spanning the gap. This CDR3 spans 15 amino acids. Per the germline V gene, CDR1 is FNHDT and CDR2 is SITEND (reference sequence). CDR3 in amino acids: CASSITGQNTGQLYF. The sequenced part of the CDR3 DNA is TGTGCCAGCAGTATAACGGGACAAAACACCGGGCAGCTCTAC.